These T cell receptor beta chains were read from a single sample in a study of early T cells in non-severe SARS-CoV-2 infection. One entry per CDR3 protein, called by TCRdb with MiXCR from the 5' RACE reads. This table has 35,000 to 55,000 distinct CDR3 sequences, roughly 6.1% appearing once. The sample was whole blood, taken at baseline. These TCRs come from an adult who was a healthcare worker with PCR-confirmed SARS-CoV-2 infection or an uninfected control (not recorded which). Both conserved end residues are part of each CDR3. The order of the fields is J gene, D gene, clone size, V gene, CDR3 protein, CDR3 DNA. D genes are given only for firm matches. The size of a clone is reported for some rows only, either as once, few or many, or as a class for expanded clones.

j_gene: TRBJ1-2; d_gene: TRBD1; abundance: many; v_gene: TRBV7-2; CDR3aa: CASSLGGQGNGYTF; CDR3nt: TGTGCCAGCAGCTTAGGAGGACAGGGGAATGGCTACACCTTC
j_gene: TRBJ1-1; d_gene: .; abundance: many; v_gene: TRBV6-2/TRBV6-3; CDR3aa: CASSYSPDSQPEAFF; CDR3nt: TGTGCCAGCAGTTACTCGCCGGACAGCCAACCTGAAGCTTTCTTT
j_gene: TRBJ2-3; d_gene: .; abundance: few; v_gene: TRBV28; CDR3aa: CASSYSSLSSTDTQYF; CDR3nt: TGTGCCAGCAGCTACAGCTCCCTTTCTAGCACAGATACGCAGTATTTT
j_gene: TRBJ1-2; d_gene: .; abundance: .; v_gene: TRBV6-6; CDR3aa: CASSVDRSYGYTF; CDR3nt: TGTGCCAGCAGTGTGGACCGCAGCTATGGCTACACCTTC
j_gene: TRBJ2-2; d_gene: TRBD2; abundance: many; v_gene: TRBV19; CDR3aa: CASSLGTSAGELFF; CDR3nt: TGTGCCAGTAGTCTAGGGACTAGCGCCGGGGAGCTGTTTTTT
j_gene: TRBJ1-1; d_gene: .; abundance: many; v_gene: TRBV9; CDR3aa: CASSVALAQGAEAFF; CDR3nt: TGTGCCAGCAGCGTAGCCCTGGCACAAGGGGCTGAAGCTTTCTTT
j_gene: TRBJ1-1; d_gene: .; abundance: few; v_gene: TRBV7-3; CDR3aa: CASSLSGGKNTEAFF; CDR3nt: TGTGCCAGCAGCTTAAGCGGAGGGAAGAACACTGAAGCTTTCTTT
j_gene: TRBJ1-2; d_gene: .; abundance: few; v_gene: TRBV4-3; CDR3aa: CASSQVSPTGFLYGYTF; CDR3nt: TGCGCCAGCAGCCAAGTCTCCCCAACAGGCTTTTTGTATGGCTACACCTTC
j_gene: TRBJ1-2; d_gene: .; abundance: few; v_gene: TRBV20-1; CDR3aa: CSVLNGYTF; CDR3nt: TGCAGTGTTCTGAATGGCTACACCTTC
j_gene: TRBJ1-6; d_gene: TRBD1; abundance: .; v_gene: TRBV12-3/TRBV12-4; CDR3aa: CASSSDRASLHF; CDR3nt: TGTGCCAGCAGTTCGGACAGGGCGTCCCTCCACTTT
j_gene: TRBJ2-1; d_gene: .; abundance: few; v_gene: TRBV5-1; CDR3aa: CASRRELGNEQFF; CDR3nt: TGCGCCAGCAGGCGCGAGTTAGGTAATGAGCAGTTCTTC
j_gene: TRBJ2-1; d_gene: .; abundance: few; v_gene: TRBV21-1; CDR3aa: CASSNLPRKGDGNNEQFF; CDR3nt: TGTGCCAGCAGCAACCTCCCGCGGAAGGGGGACGGAAACAATGAGCAGTTCTTC
j_gene: TRBJ1-4; d_gene: .; abundance: few; v_gene: TRBV7-9; CDR3aa: CASSSPGLNSEKLFF; CDR3nt: TGTGCCAGCAGCTCACCGGGCCTCAACAGTGAAAAACTGTTTTTT
j_gene: TRBJ2-2; d_gene: TRBD2; abundance: many; v_gene: TRBV19; CDR3aa: CASSISLAGGIAELFF; CDR3nt: TGTGCCAGTAGTATATCCCTAGCGGGAGGGATCGCGGAGCTGTTTTTT